This entry is about one TCR beta chain. This clonotype was detected many times. Its antigen is unknown. Base qualities are missing; no much larger clone stands one base away. For CDR1 and CDR2, the germline V gene (reference sequence) lists SSHAT and FNYEAQ. V gives up 1 base and J gives up 5 bases, and the segment between their germline ends measures 7 bases. The CDR3 sequence holds 13 residues, the cysteine and phenylalanine included. The entry retains the CDR3 DNA only, 39 bases that are in frame from base 1. Sequencing was carried out with an Illumina HiSeq 2500. Quantitative 5'-RACE with molecular barcodes was the method used to prepare the TCR beta libraries. Regarding the original processing steps: Disease-linked TCR variants were identified with a new computational method built on a probabilistic model of VDJ rearrangement. TCRdb passed the public sequencing reads through fastp at Q25 and MiXCR, retaining productive beta sequences. Duplicate CDR3 protein sequences are folded into a single record with the most common DNA and genes. The V and J calls, along with clone size, are taken from TCRdb and not from the paper's own processing. The sample contains approximately 500,000 distinct CDR3 sequences, over 9.5% of them found a single time. In total, the top ten clones hold almost 7% of the sample.

The sample belongs to a study of CD8 T cells in ankylosing spondylitis (dated by TCRdb to about 2017). General notes on the study: The study set out to find disease-linked TCR variants by profiling T cell receptor beta repertoires in ankylosing spondylitis patients and healthy donors. Peripheral blood was sampled, and synovial fluid was also collected from ankylosing spondylitis patients. The whole study cohort included some 100 healthy donors and around 25 ankylosing spondylitis patients. Points the paper makes about the study in general: Blood from ankylosing spondylitis patients appeared to be characterized by a TCR beta motif made up of several highly homologous amino acid variants. The disease-linked clones had a CD8+ phenotype and were found at relatively low frequencies in peripheral blood. Some motif variants were previously reported in synovial fluid and blood of reactive arthritis patients, suggesting common disease-initiation mechanisms. The disease-linked clones were reported to be significantly enriched in matched synovial fluid samples from ankylosing spondylitis patients.

The source material was blood, either unsorted or a sorted T cell fraction (not recorded which). This TCR came from a male donor with ankylosing spondylitis. In this chain, TRBV7-7 is recombined with TRBJ2-3, with an unclear D gene assignment. The CDR3 has the sequence CASSLGVLDTQYF. The DNA is TGTGCCAGCAGCTTAGGAGTTCTAGATACGCAGTATTTT.